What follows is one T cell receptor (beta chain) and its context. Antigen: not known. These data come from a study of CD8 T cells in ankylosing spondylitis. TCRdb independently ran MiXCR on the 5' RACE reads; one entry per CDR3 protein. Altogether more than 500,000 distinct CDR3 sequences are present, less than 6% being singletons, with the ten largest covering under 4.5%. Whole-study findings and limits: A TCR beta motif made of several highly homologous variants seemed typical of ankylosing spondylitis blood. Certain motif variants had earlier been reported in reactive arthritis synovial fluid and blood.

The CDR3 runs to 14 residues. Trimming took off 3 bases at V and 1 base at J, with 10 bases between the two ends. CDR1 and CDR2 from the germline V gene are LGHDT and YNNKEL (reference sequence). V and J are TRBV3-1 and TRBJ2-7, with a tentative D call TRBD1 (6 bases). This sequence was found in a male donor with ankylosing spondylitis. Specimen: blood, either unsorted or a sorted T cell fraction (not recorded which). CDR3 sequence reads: CASSQGRGSYEQYF. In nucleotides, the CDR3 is TGTGCCAGCAGCCAGGGAAGGGGGTCCTACGAGCAGTACTTC.